This T cell receptor (beta chain) stems from a study of blood T cells in healthy people across ages. Whole-study context: In model experiments, template switching was able to capture about one barcoded beta molecule for every two T cells that were present. Points from the study as a whole: Both naive CD4+ cell counts and diversity were greater in long-lived donors than in aged donors.

Of note for this clonotype: No antigen is known for it. A much larger clone lies a single base off, so this may be a read error.

The CDR3 spans 14 residues. The authors ran a second PCR of about 7 to 11 cycles using a sample-barcoded 5' primer and a J-beta primer mix. TCRdb reprocessed the 5' RACE reads with MiXCR, giving one entry per CDR3 protein. Here the sample spans 800,000 to 950,000 distinct CDR3 sequences, roughly 29% being singletons. PBMCs were isolated at a quantity of at least 6 million per sample. These same records also appear under a second study, on T cells of mothers and their children.

The sequence was collected from a middle-aged woman in good health. The chain recombines TRBV12-3 or TRBV12-4 with TRBJ1-2, with 7 bases aligning to TRBD1. Sample: blood. The CDR3 DNA reads TGTGCCAGCAGGTTAGCGGGGACAGACTATGGCTACACCTTC. This translates into CASRLAGTDYGYTF.